Presented here are 9 T cell receptor beta chains from one specimen sequenced in a study of T cell changes during pregnancy in multiple sclerosis. TCRdb keeps only in-frame clones here, not all; method: immunoSEQ multiplex PCR. The data show about 60,000 clones, with around 90% seen just once and approximately 0.69% held by the top ten. This material consisted of CD4+ T cells from peripheral blood mononuclear cells, taken in the first trimester of pregnancy. Every receptor here comes from a female donor with multiple sclerosis, enrolled in a pregnancy study.

The rearrangement joins TRBV15 to TRBJ2-7, with D hard to call. CDR3 length: 12 amino acids. The V and J ends lost 8 bases and 0 bases respectively, with 8 bases between them. Germline lookup yields CDR1 LNHNV and CDR2 YYDKDF (reference sequence). CDR3 coding DNA: TGTGCCACCGCGACGGGCTCCTACGAGCAGTACTTC. Protein product: CATATGSYEQYF.

This rearrangement joins TRBV18 to TRBJ1-1, with 9 bases matching TRBD1. Germline loops: CDR1 KGHSH, CDR2 LQKENI. Trimming cost V 2 bases and J 1 base; bases outside gene matches: 2. CDR3 length: 15 amino acids. DNA for the CDR3: TGTGCCAGCTCACCAACGACAGGGGGGAACACTGAAGCTTTCTTT. This encodes CASSPTTGGNTEAFF.

This chain connects TRBV5-6 to TRBJ1-6; 8 bases line up with TRBD1. Unmatched junction bases numbered 8, after V lost 4 bases and J lost 5 bases. The germline gives CDR1 SGHDT, CDR2 YYEEEE. The CDR3 is 16 amino acids. CDR3 coding DNA: TGTGCCAGCAGCCACAGACAGGGGAGAAATAATTCACCCCTCCACTTT. Amino acids: CASSHRQGRNNSPLHF.

The CDR3 here is CASSRDRPGGNEQFF. In nucleotides, the CDR3 is TGTGCCAGCAGCAGGGACAGGCCAGGAGGGAATGAGCAGTTCTTC. The rearrangement joins TRBV5-5 to TRBJ2-1, with 8 bases that match TRBD1. The ends lost 4 bases at V and 7 bases at J; junction bases unmatched: 10. Looked up from germline, CDR1 is SGHKS and CDR2 is YYEKEE (reference sequence). The CDR3 is made up of 15 amino acids. Using reference TRBV5-5 and TRBJ2-1 for the parts outside the CDR3, the full variable domain is DAGVTQSPTHLIKTRGQQVTLRCSPISGHKSVSWYQQVLGQGPQFIFQYYEKEERGRGNFPDRFSARQFPNYSSELNVNALLLGDSALYLCASSRDRPGGNEQFFGPGTRLTVL.

The chain couples TRBV4-3 to TRBJ2-7, with 7 bases matching TRBD2. Germline CDR1 LGHNA, CDR2 YSLEER. The V and J ends lost 4 bases and 6 bases, in that order; junction bases with no gene match: 12. The CDR3 spans 15 residues. The DNA of the CDR3 is TGCGCCAGCAGCCCTGCGCACGGGAGGTTATCCGAGCAGTACTTC. Encoded protein: CASSPAHGRLSEQYF.

A note on this clone: This CDR3 is also generated by other DNA sequences in the sample. This chain uses TRBV4-3 with TRBJ1-5; D unresolved. The CDR3 length is 14 residues. CDR1 and CDR2 from the germline V gene are LGHNA and YSLEER. V dropped 0 bases and J dropped 4 bases, with 7 bases sitting between them. CDR3: CASSQDRGNQPQHF. The DNA of the CDR3 is TGCGCCAGCAGCCAAGATAGAGGTAATCAGCCCCAGCATTTT.

The chain links TRBV29-1 to TRBJ2-1; 8 nucleotides agree with TRBD1. Germline CDR1 SQVTM, CDR2 ANQGSEA. The V gene end was trimmed by 7 bases and the J gene end by 5 bases; junction bases not matched to a gene: 10. The CDR3 runs 14 residues. CDR3 region: CSAQTGGADNEQFF. The CDR3 coding sequence is TGCAGCGCCCAAACAGGGGGAGCGGACAATGAGCAGTTCTTC.

The CDR3 DNA is TGCGCCAGCAGCTTAGGGGGGGGACAGCCCCAGCATTTT. Translated: CASSLGGGQPQHF. The chain couples TRBV5-1 to TRBJ1-5; weak D call: TRBD1 (6 bases). Germline CDR1 reads SGHRS; CDR2 reads YFSETQ. V was cut by 2 bases and J by 7 bases, with 10 bases left in between. CDR3 length equals 13 residues.

V and J are TRBV9 and TRBJ2-1; 14 bases line up with TRBD2. The J segment lost 10 bases and the V segment lost 3 bases, leaving 9 bases of the junction unmatched. The germline V gene has CDR1 SGDLS and CDR2 YYNGEE. This CDR3 region has 16 residues. CDR3 DNA: TGTGCCAGCAGCGCCCGACTAGCGGGGGGGCCCCGAGAGCAGTTCTTC. Translation: CASSARLAGGPREQFF.